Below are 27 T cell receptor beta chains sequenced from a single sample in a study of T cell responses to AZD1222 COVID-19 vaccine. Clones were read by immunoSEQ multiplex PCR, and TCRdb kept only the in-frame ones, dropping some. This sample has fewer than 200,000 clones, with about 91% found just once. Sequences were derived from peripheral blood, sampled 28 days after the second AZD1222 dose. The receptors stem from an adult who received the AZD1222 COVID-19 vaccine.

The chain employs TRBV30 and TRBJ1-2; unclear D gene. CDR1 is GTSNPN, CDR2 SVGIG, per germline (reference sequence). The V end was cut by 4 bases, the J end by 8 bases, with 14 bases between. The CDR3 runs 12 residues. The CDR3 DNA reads TGTGCCTGGACCCGTAATAACCCGGGCTACACCTTC. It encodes CAWTRNNPGYTF.

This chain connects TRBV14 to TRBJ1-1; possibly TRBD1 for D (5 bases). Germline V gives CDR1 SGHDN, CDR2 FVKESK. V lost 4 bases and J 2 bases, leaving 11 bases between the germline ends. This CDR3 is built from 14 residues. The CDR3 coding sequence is TGTGCCAGCAGCCTCTCCGGGGCCAACACTGAAGCTTTCTTT. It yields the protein CASSLSGANTEAFF.

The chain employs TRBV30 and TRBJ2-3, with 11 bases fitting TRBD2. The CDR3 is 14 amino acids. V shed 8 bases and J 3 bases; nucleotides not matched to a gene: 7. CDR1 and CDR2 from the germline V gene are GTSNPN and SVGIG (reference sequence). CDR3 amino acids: CAHSGGAPTDTQYF. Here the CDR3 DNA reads TGTGCCCATAGCGGGGGGGCTCCGACAGATACGCAGTATTTT.

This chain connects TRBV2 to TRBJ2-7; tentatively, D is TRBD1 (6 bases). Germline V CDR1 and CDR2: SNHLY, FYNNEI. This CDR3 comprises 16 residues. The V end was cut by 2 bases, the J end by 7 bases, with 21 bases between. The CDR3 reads CASSESARWVGGEQYF. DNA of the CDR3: TGTGCCAGCAGTGAATCAGCGCGGTGGGTAGGGGGAGAGCAGTACTTC.

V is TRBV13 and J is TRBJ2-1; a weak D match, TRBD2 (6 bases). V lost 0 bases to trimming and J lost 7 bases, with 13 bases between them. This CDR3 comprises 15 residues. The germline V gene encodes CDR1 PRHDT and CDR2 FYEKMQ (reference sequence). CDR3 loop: CASSLGAGRYNEQFF. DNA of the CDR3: TGTGCCAGCAGCTTAGGGGCAGGGAGGTATAATGAGCAGTTCTTC.

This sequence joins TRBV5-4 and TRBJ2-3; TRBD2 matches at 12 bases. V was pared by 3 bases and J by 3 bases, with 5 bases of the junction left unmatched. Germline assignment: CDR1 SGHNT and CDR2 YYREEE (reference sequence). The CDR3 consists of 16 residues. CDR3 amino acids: CASSSHGLAGTDTQYF. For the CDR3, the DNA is TGTGCCAGCAGCTCGCACGGACTAGCGGGGACAGATACGCAGTATTTT.

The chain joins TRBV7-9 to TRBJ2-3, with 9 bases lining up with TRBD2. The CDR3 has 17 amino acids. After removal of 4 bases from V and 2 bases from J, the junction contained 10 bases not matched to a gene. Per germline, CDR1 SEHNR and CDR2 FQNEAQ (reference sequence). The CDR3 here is CASSSGTSPNPTDTQYF. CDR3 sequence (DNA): TGTGCCAGCAGCTCCGGGACTAGCCCAAACCCCACAGATACGCAGTATTTT.

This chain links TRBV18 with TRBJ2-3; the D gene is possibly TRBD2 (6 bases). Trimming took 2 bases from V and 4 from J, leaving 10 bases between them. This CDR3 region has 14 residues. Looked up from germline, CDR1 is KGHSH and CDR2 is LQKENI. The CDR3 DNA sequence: TGTGCCAGCTCACCAGTCGGGGGACCAGATACGCAGTATTTT. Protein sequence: CASSPVGGPDTQYF.

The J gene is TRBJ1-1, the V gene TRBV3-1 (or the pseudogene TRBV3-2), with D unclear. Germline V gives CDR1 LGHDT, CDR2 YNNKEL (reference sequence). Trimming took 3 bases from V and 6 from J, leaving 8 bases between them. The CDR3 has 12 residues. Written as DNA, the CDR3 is TGTGCCAGCAGCCAGGGCTCACCTGAAGCTTTCTTT. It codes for CASSQGSPEAFF.

CDR3 in amino acids: CASSIGSWGYEQYF. For the CDR3, the DNA is TGTGCCAGTAGTATAGGTTCTTGGGGCTACGAGCAGTACTTC. J is TRBJ2-7 and V is TRBV19; D remains unclear. Germline values: CDR1 LNHDA, CDR2 SQIVND (reference sequence). Trimming left V 1 base short and J 3 bases short, with 10 bases between. The CDR3 has 14 residues. The full variable domain, rest sourced from reference TRBV19 and TRBJ2-7, is DGGITQSPKYLFRKEGQNVTLSCEQNLNHDAMYWYRQDPGQGLRLIYYSQIVNDFQKGDIAEGYSVSREKKESFPLTVTSAQKNPTAFYLCASSIGSWGYEQYFGPGTRLTVT.

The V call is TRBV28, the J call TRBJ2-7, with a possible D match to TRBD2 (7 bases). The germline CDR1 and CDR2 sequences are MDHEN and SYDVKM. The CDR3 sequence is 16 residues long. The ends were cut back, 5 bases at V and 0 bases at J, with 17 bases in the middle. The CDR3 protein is CASSNPGGGASYEQYF. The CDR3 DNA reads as TGTGCCAGCAGTAACCCGGGGGGCGGGGCCTCCTACGAGCAGTACTTC.

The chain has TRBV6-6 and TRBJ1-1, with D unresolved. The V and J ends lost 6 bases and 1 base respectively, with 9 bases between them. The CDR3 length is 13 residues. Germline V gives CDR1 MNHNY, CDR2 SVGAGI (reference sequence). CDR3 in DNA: TGTGCCAGCAGATTCGACGAGAACACTGAAGCTTTCTTT. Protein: CASRFDENTEAFF.

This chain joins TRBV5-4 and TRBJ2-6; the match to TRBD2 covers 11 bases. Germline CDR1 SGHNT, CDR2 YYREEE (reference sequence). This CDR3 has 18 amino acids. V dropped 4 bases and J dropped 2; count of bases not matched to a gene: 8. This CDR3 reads CASSPGSSGGPGANVLTF. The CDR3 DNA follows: TGTGCCAGCAGCCCCGGATCTAGCGGGGGGCCTGGGGCCAACGTCCTGACTTTC.

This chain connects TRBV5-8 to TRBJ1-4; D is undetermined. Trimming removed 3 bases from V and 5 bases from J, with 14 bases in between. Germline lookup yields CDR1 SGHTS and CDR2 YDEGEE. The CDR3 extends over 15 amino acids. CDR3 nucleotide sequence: TGTGCCAGCAGCTCGGAAGGATACCCAAATGAAAAACTGTTTTTT. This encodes CASSSEGYPNEKLFF.

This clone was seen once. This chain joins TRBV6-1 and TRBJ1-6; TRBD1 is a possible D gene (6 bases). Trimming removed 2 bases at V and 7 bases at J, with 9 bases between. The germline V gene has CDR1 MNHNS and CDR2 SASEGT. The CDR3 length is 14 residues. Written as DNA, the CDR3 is TGTGCCAGCAGTGAAAGGGGGAGGAATTCACCCCTCCACTTT. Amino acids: CASSERGRNSPLHF.

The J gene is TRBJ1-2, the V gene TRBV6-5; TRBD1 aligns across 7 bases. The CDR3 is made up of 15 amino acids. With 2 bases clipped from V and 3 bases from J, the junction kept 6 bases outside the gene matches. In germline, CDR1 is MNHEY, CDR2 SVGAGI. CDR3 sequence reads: CASSYGAGGHYGYTF. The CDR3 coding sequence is TGTGCCAGCAGTTACGGGGCAGGGGGGCACTATGGCTACACCTTC.

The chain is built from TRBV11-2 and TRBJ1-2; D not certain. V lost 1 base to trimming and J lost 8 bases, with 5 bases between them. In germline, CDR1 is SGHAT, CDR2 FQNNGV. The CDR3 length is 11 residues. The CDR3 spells CASSLGGGYTF. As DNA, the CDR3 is TGTGCCAGCAGCTTAGGGGGAGGCTACACCTTC. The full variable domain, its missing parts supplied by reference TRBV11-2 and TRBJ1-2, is EAGVAQSPRYKIIEKRQSVAFWCNPISGHATLYWYQQILGQGPKLLIQFQNNGVVDDSQLPKDRFSAERLKGVDSTLKIQPAKLEDSAVYLCASSLGGGYTFGSGTRLTVV.

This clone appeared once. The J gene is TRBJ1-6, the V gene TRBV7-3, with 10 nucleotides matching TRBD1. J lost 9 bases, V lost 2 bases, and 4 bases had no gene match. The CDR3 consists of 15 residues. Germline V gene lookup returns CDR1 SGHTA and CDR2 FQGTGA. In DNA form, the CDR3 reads TGTGCCAGCAGCTTATCGACAGGGGGCGGTTCACCCCTCCACTTT. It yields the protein CASSLSTGGGSPLHF.

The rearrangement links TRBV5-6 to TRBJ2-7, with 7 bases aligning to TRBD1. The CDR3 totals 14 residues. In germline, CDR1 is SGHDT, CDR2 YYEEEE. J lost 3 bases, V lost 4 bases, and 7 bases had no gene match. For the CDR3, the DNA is TGTGCCAGCAGCCCGCGAAGACAGGGCTACGAGCAGTACTTC. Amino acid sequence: CASSPRRQGYEQYF. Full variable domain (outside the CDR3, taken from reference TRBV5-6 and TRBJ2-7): DAGVTQSPTHLIKTRGQQVTLRCSPKSGHDTVSWYQQALGQGPQFIFQYYEEEERQRGNFPDRFSGHQFPNYSSELNVNALLLGDSALYLCASSPRRQGYEQYFGPGTRLTVT.

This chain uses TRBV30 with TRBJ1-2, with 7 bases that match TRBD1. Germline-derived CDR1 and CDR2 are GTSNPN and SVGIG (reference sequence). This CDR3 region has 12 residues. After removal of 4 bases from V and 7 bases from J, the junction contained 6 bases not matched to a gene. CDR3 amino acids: CAWTSTGRGYTF. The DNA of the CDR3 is TGTGCCTGGACCTCGACAGGGCGTGGCTACACCTTC.

CDR3 DNA: TGCAGCGTTAGGGCTAGGGAGGTAGCTTTCTTT. This encodes CSVRAREVAFF. This chain connects TRBV29-1 to TRBJ1-1; unclear D gene. This CDR3 has 11 amino acids. Germline CDR1 is SQVTM and CDR2 is ANQGSEA. The V and J ends lost 5 bases and 10 bases respectively, with 14 bases between them.

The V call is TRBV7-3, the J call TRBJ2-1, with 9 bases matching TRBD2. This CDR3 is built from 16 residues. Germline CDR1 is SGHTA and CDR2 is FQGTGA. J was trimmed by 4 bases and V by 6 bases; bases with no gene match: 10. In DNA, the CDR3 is TGTGCCAGCAGTTTATCTGTGGCGGGGGGGTACAATGAGCAGTTCTTC. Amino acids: CASSLSVAGGYNEQFF.

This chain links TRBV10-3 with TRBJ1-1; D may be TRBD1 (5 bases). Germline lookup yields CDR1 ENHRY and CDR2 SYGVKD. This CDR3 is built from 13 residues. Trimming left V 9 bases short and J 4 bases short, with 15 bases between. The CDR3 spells CAMRRDGPTEAFF. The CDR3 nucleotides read TGTGCCATGCGCCGGGACGGTCCCACTGAAGCTTTCTTT.

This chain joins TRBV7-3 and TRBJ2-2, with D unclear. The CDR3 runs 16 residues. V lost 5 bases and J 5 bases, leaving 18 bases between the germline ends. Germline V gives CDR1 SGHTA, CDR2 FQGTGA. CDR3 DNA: TGTGCCAGCAGCCCTTGGTCGACGATTGGTACCGGGGAGCTGTTTTTT. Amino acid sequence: CASSPWSTIGTGELFF.

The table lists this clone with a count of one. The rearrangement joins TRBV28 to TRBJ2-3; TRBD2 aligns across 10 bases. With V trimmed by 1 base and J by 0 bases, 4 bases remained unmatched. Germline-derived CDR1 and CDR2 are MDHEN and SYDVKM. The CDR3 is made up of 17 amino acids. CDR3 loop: CASSLSSGGLSTDTQYF. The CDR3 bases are TGTGCCAGCAGTTTATCTAGCGGGGGCCTTAGCACAGATACGCAGTATTTT.

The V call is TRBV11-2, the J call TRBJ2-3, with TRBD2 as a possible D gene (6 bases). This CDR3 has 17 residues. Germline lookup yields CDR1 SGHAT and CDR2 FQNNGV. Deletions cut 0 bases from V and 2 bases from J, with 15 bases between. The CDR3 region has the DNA TGTGCCAGCAGCTTAGAAGGTGGCGGGGCAAACACAGATACGCAGTATTTT. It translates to CASSLEGGGANTDTQYF.

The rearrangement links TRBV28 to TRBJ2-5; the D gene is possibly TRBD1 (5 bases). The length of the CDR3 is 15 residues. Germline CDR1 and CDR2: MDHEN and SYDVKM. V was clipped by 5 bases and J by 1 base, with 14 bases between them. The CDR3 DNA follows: TGTGCCAGCAGTCATACCACAGGAACCCAAGAGACCCAGTACTTC. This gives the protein CASSHTTGTQETQYF.